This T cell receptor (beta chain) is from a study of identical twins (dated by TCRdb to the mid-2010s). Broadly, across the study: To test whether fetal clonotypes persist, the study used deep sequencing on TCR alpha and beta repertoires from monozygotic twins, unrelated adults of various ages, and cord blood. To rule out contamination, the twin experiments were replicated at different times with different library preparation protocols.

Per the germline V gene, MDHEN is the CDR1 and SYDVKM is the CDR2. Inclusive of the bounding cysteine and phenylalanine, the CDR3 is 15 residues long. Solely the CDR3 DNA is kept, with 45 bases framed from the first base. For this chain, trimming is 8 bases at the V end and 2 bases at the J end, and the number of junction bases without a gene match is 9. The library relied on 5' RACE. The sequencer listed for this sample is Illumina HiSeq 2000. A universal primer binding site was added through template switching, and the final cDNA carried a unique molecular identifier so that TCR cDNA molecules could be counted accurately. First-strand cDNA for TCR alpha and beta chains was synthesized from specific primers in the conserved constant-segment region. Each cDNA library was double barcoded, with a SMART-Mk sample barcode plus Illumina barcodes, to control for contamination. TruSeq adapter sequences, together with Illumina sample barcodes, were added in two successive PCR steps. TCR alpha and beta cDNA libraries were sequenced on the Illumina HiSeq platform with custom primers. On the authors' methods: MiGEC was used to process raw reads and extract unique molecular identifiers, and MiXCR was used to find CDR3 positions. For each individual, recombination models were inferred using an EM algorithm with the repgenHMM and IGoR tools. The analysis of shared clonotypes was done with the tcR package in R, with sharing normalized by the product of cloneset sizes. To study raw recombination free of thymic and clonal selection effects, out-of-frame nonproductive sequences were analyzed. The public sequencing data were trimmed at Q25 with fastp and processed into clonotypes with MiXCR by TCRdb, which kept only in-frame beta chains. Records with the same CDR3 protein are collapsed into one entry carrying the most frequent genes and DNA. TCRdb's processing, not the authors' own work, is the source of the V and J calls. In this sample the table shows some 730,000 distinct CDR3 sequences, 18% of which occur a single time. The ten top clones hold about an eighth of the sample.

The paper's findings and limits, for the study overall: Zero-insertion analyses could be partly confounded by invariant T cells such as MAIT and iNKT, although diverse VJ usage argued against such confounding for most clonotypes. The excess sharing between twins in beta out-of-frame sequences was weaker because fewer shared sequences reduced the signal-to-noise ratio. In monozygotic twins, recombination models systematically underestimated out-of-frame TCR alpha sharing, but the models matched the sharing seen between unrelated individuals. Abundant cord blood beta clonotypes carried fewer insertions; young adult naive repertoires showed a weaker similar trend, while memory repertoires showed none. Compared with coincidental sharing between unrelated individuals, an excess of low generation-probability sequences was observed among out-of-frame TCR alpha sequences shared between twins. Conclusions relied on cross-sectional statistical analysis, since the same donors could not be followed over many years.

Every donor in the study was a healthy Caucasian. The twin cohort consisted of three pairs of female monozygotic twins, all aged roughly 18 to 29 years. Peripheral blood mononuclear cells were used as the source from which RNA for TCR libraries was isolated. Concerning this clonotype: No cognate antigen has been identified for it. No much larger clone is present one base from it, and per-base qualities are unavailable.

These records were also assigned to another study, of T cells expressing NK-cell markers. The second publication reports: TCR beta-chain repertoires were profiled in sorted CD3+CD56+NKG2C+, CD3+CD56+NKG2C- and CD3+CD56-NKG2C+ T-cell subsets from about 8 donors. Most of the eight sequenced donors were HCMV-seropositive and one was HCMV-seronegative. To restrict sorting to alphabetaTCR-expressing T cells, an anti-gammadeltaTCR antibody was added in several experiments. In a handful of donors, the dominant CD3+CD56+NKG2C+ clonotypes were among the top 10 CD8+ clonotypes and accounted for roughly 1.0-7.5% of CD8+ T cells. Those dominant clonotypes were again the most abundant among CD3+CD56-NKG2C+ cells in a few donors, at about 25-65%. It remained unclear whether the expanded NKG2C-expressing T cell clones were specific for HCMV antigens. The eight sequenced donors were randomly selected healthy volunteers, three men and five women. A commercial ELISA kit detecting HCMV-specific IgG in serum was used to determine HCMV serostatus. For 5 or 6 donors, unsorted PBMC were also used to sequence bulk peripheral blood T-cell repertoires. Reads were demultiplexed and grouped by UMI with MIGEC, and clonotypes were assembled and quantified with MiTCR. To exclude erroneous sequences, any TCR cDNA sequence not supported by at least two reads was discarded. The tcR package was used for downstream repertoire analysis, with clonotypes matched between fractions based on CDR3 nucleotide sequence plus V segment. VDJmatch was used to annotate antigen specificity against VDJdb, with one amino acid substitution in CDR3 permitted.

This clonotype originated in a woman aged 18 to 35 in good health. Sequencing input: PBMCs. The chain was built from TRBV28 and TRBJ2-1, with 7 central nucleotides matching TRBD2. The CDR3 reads CASFSGSAPYNEQFF. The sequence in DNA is TGTGCCAGCTTTAGCGGGTCCGCTCCCTACAATGAGCAGTTCTTC. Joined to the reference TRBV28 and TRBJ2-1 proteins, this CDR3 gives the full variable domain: DVKVTQSSRYLVKRTGEKVFLECVQDMDHENMFWYRQDPGLGLRLIYFSYDVKMKEKGDIPEGYSVSREKKERFSLILESASTNQTSMYLCASFSGSAPYNEQFFGPGTRLTVL.